This T cell receptor beta chain was profiled in a study of identical twins. Notes on the study in general: A lower insertion count was a feature of abundant cord blood beta clonotypes, with no such feature in memory repertoires.

Healthy Caucasian individuals made up all the donors. TCRdb re-derived calls from the 5' RACE reads in MiXCR, one entry per CDR3 protein. This sample has about 390,000 distinct CDR3 sequences, with roughly 9% found just once. From germline, CDR1 is SGHRS and CDR2 YFSETQ. This CDR3 has 17 residues. The J segment lost 0 bases and the V segment lost 4 bases, leaving 13 bases of the junction unmatched. Details on this clonotype: The antigen is undetermined.

The chain uses TRBV5-1 and TRBJ2-7; 7 positions match TRBD1. The sequencing sample was made of naive T cells sorted from blood. The source of this sequence is a woman aged 45-60 years in good health. DNA for the CDR3: TGCGCCAGCAGCCGGGGCCCACTGGGACAGAGCTCCTACGAGCAGTACTTC. Its protein product is CASSRGPLGQSSYEQYF. Using reference TRBV5-1 and TRBJ2-7 for the parts outside the CDR3, the full variable domain is KAGVTQTPRYLIKTRGQQVTLSCSPISGHRSVSWYQQTPGQGLQFLFEYFSETQRNKGNFPGRFSGRQFSNSRSEMNVSTLELGDSALYLCASSRGPLGQSSYEQYFGPGTRLTVT.